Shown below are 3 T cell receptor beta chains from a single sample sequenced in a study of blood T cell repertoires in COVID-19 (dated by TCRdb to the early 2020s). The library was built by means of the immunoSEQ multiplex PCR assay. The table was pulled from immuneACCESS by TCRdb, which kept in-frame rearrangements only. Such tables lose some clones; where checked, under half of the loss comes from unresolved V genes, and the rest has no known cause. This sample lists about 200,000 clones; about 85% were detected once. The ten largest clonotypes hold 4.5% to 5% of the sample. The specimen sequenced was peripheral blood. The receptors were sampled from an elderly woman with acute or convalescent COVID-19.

CDR3 protein: CASSVGGAKFTEAFF. CDR3 coding DNA: TGTGCCAGCAGCGTAGGTGGGGCCAAATTTACTGAAGCTTTCTTT. V usage is TRBV9 and J usage is TRBJ1-1; D perhaps matches TRBD1 (5 bases). This CDR3 has 15 amino acids. CDR1 is SGDLS and CDR2 is YYNGEE in the germline V gene. Trimming pared 0 bases from V and 5 bases from J, leaving 14 bases between.

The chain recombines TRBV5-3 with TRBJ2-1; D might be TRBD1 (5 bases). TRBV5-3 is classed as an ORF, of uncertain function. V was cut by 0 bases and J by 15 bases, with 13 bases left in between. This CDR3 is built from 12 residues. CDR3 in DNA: TGTGCCAGAAGCTTGGGGGGCAACTTGGGGTTCTTC. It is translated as CARSLGGNLGFF.

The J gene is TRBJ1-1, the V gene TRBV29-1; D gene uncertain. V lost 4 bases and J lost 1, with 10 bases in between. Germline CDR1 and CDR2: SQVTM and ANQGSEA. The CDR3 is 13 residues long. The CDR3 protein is CSVATGKNTEAFF. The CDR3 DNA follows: TGCAGCGTTGCCACGGGTAAGAACACTGAAGCTTTCTTT.